This T cell receptor beta chain stems from a study of long-term antiretroviral therapy in people with HIV (dated by TCRdb to the early 2020s). A note on the overall study: The earliest samples were collected approximately a decade before the 2015 WHO recommendation for immediate ART, a period when ART was typically delayed until CD4 counts fell. This retrospective serial study examined whether starting ART and sustained HIV suppression were associated with changes in the composition and diversity of the TRB repertoire in peripheral blood. A total of 192 cryopreserved PBMC samples were contributed to the cohort by 30 adults with confirmed HIV infection, with samples collected serially over a mean of approximately six years (range 1-12). Among the 30 to 35 participants with HIV, around ten were female. No cross-contamination during QIAcube processing was shown when test extractions of a monoclonal T-cell line were performed alongside over 25 polyclonal samples. Points the paper makes about the study in general: Starting ART was linked to a significant rise in TRB diversity, yet even with long-term ART the diversity remained significantly lower than in transplant donor controls. HIV repertoires had narrower CDR3 length ranges than controls, and the network structure suggested an antigen-experienced repertoire that shifted only slightly toward naive after ART. Because PBMC availability was limited, only the TCR beta chain was sequenced, with no alpha chain pairing. Because pre-ART samples had limited cell numbers, unsorted PBMC were profiled rather than sorted CD4+ and CD8+ T cells. No data were available on ART adherence, viral resistance or therapy changes, limiting inferences about post-ART repertoire changes. The samples were dated from 2004 to 2017, and the ART regimens that were used may be less effective than current ART regimens. At every time point, the repertoire was dominated by expanded TRB clones first identified before ART initiation, although this dominance fluctuated and, in many PLHIV, declined after ART.

Inclusion was restricted to participants for whom at least one PBMC sample before ART initiation and at least two post-ART samples were available. All participants with HIV were treated in the United States of America. Cryopreserved samples of about 0.95-11 million PBMC were thawed and washed before DNA extraction. At the time of the earliest PBMC sample, participants with HIV were aged between about 20 and 54 years. Per participant, PBMC samples came from 1-4 timepoints prior to ART initiation and 2-8 timepoints following ART initiation, for a median of 7 samples. Serial HIV viral load, CD4+ T-cell count, ART history and demographic data were obtained for every participant. Using a Qiagen kit on a QIAcube, genomic DNA was extracted from unsorted PBMC, with samples processed in batches of 12. Clipping removes 5 bases from V and 10 bases from J, with 6 as the unmatched junction base count. Spanning cysteine to phenylalanine, the CDR3 consists of 14 amino acids. Only the CDR3 portion is preserved as DNA: 42 bases, with reading frame beginning at the first base. Looking up the germline V gene yields CDR1 MNHEY and CDR2 SVGAGI.

The immunoSEQ hsTCRB v3.0 assay was used at survey level resolution to sequence the TRB variable region. TRB sequencing targeted a depth of about 40,000-55,000 T-cell genomes per sample. An Illumina MiSeq with a v3 150-cycle kit was used to sequence the pooled TRB libraries. In the source study's methods: Repertoire analysis ran in R within a reproducible Nextflow workflow covering QC, data transformation and analysis. LymphoSeq2, an R package for exploring AIRR-Seq data, was used to implement custom analyses. A few samples that yielded fewer than 5000 total TRB sequences were excluded, so that fewer than 200 HIV repertoires were analyzed. Among the 200 or so HIV repertoires that were kept, approximately 61 were collected before ART initiation and around 130 were collected after ART initiation. Repertoires were downsampled to 5000 TRB nucleotide sequences, with summary statistics averaged over 100 downsampling iterations. Only TRB sequences with CDR3 regions of at least seven amino acids were retained for analysis. Diversity was assessed using a clonality score derived from Shannon entropy and using the Gini coefficient. In repertoire networks, the top 5000 CDR3 amino acid sequences were linked whenever an edit distance of one separated two sequences. For TRB CDR3 amino acid sequences, antigen specificity groups and MHC restriction were predicted with GLIPH2. To flag known associations with CMV, EBV, HIV or tissue antigens, CDR3 amino acid sequences were compared against VDJdb and McPAS-TCR. Pre-ART, post-ART and control groups were compared with Wilcoxon signed-rank tests and Holm-Bonferroni correction. TCRdb's version of the immuneACCESS table is confined to in-frame rearrangements and falls short of the full clone set. An unresolved V gene accounts for under half of the shortfall where checked; the remainder is of unknown origin. The D gene and trimming were derived from the DNA, and the V and J assignments and clone size from that table. The sample yields approximately 20,000 clones; 85% to 90% were counted once. More than 7.5% of the sample is held by the ten biggest clonotypes.

With regard to this clone: The antigen this receptor binds is unknown. Per-base qualities were not stored, and no clone one base away is much larger.

The rearranged segments are TRBV6-5 and TRBJ1-6; TRBD1 fits 9 bases in the junction. The sequence was obtained from a man over 45 with HIV. The material sequenced was unsorted PBMCs, taken 4.2 years after starting antiretroviral therapy. The CDR3 protein is CASSIRDRESPLHF. The DNA is as follows: TGTGCCAGCAGTATCCGGGACAGGGAATCACCCCTCCACTTT.